This T cell receptor beta chain was recorded in a study of CD8+CD57+ T cells in acquired aplastic anemia. Study-level information: The DNA of sorted CD4+ and CD8+ cells averaged roughly 3.2 ug.

Concerning this clonotype: Antigen unknown.

Patients sequenced had flow cytometry evidence of CD8+CD57+ cell expansion. Blood came from patients not yet given any therapy. General observations from the study: A significant difference in CD8+ Simpson's diversity between patients and controls was not found. Over 25 CD8+ CDR3 sequences occurred in both the patients and the controls.

Profiling of TCR beta VDJ combinations and CDR3 sequences used genomic DNA as template. A single record per CDR3 protein comes from TCRdb applying MiXCR to the reads. The profile covers some 170,000 distinct CDR3 sequences, with roughly 48% appearing a single time and more than 1% taken by the ten largest. V dropped 5 bases and J dropped 7 bases, with 21 bases sitting between them. The CDR3 contains 17 residues. Per the germline V gene, CDR1 is LNHNV and CDR2 is YYDKDF (reference sequence). Sequenced material: sorted CD4+, CD8+, or CD8+CD57+ T cells (not recorded which) from PBMCs. The source of this sequence is a human donor with aplastic anemia. The chain employs TRBV15 and TRBJ1-6, with D perhaps TRBD1 (6 bases). The CDR3 is CATSRYPIRGWNSPLHF. CDR3 sequence (DNA): TGTGCCACCAGCCGCTACCCCATCAGGGGTTGGAATTCACCCCTCCACTTT.